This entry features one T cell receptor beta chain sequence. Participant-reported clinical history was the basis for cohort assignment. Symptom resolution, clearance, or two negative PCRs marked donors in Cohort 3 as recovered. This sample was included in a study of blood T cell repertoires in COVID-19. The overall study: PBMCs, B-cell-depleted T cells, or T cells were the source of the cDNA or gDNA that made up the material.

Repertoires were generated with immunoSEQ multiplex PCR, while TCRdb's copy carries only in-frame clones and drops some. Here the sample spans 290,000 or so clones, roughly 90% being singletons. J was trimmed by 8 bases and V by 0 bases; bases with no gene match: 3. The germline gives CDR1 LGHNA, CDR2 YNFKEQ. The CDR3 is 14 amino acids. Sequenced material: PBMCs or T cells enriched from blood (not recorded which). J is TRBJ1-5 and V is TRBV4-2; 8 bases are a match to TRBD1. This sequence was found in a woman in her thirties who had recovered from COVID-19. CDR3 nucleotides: TGTGCCAGCAGCCAAGAGACAGGGGAAAAGCCCCAGCATTTT. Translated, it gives CASSQETGEKPQHF.